This is a list of T cell receptor beta chains from one sample in a study of T cells in Graves' hyperthyroidism and ophthalmopathy. From the multiplex PCR reads, TCRdb called clonotypes with MiXCR, one entry per CDR3 protein. The repertoire includes about 380,000 distinct CDR3 sequences, approximately 18% of them detected once, and 35% to 50% sits in the top ten. Sequenced: blood. These receptors originate from a man aged 18 to 30 with Graves' ophthalmopathy. Both conserved end residues are part of each CDR3. D genes are given only for firm matches. Size tells how often a clone was seen (once, few, many) or the class of an expanded clone, and some rows leave it out.

.	14	TRBV4-1	TRBJ1-1	.	CASSQDDRWAEAFF	TGCGCCAGCAGCCAAGATGACAGGTGGGCTGAAGCTTTCTTT
many	14	TRBV5-1	TRBJ2-5	TRBD1	CASSTGQGGETQYF	TGCGCCAGCAGCACCGGACAGGGCGGCGAGACCCAGTACTTC
many	16	TRBV7-9	TRBJ2-7	.	CASSPQGTSDSYEQYF	TGTGCCAGCAGCCCCCAAGGGACTTCCGATTCCTACGAGCAGTACTTC
many	12	TRBV28	TRBJ2-7	.	CASSFAGYEQYF	TGTGCCAGCAGCTTTGCCGGGTACGAGCAGTACTTC
.	14	TRBV12-3/TRBV12-4	TRBJ2-1	.	CASIGKAAYNEQFF	TGTGCCAGCATCGGAAAGGCAGCCTACAATGAGCAGTTCTTC
many	15	TRBV5-8	TRBJ2-3	.	CASSSARGWTDTQYF	TGTGCCAGCAGCTCCGCTCGGGGTTGGACAGATACGCAGTATTTT
few	12	TRBV12-3/TRBV12-4	TRBJ2-1	.	CASTVLGGEQFF	TGTGCCAGCACTGTATTAGGGGGTGAGCAGTTCTTC
.	17	TRBV5-1	TRBJ2-1	.	CASSLAKGVRSYNEQFF	TGCGCCAGCAGCTTGGCCAAGGGGGTCCGCTCCTACAATGAGCAGTTCTTC
few	12	TRBV24-1	TRBJ2-3	.	CATRGSTDTQYF	TGTGCCACCAGAGGTAGCACAGATACGCAGTATTTT
.	12	TRBV6-4	TRBJ1-2	.	CASSETDYGYTF	TGTGCCAGCAGTGAGACGGACTATGGCTACACCTTC
.	13	TRBV27	TRBJ1-1	.	CASSLGHGTEAFF	TGTGCCAGCAGTTTGGGACACGGAACTGAAGCTTTCTTT
.	14	TRBV19	TRBJ2-1	TRBD1	CASMETGRGNEQFF	TGTGCCAGTATGGAGACAGGGCGAGGCAATGAGCAGTTCTTC
.	15	TRBV6-1	TRBJ2-1	TRBD2	CASRRLAGGNNEQFF	TGTGCCAGCAGAAGACTAGCGGGGGGCAACAATGAGCAGTTCTTC
few	13	TRBV27	TRBJ1-1	TRBD1	CASVPEGATEAFF	TGTGCCAGCGTACCCGAGGGGGCCACTGAAGCTTTCTTT
many	12	TRBV3-1	TRBJ1-1	.	CASSQDMGEAFF	TGTGCCAGCAGCCAAGATATGGGGGAAGCTTTCTTT
few	16	TRBV7-9	TRBJ2-7	TRBD2	CASSRDSSGGTYEQYF	TGTGCCAGCAGTCGGGACTCTAGCGGGGGTACCTACGAGCAGTACTTC
many	14	TRBV7-9	TRBJ1-4	.	CASQQGATNEKLFF	TGTGCCAGTCAACAGGGAGCAACTAATGAAAAACTGTTTTTT
.	14	TRBV5-1	TRBJ2-5	.	CASSPGLVGETQYF	TGCGCCAGCAGCCCGGGGTTGGTTGGAGAGACCCAGTACTTC
.	13	TRBV19	TRBJ2-7	.	CASSVDPSYEQYF	TGTGCCAGTAGTGTGGACCCCTCCTACGAGCAGTACTTC
many	14	TRBV6-1	TRBJ2-5	.	CASSELGPRGTQYF	TGTGCCAGCAGTGAATTGGGGCCGAGAGGGACCCAGTACTTC
few	14	TRBV18	TRBJ2-7	.	CASSPPSLWYEQYF	TGTGCCAGCTCACCCCCGAGCCTATGGTACGAGCAGTACTTC
.	15	TRBV7-9	TRBJ1-5	.	CASSPGAPGNQPQHF	TGTGCCAGCAGCCCAGGCGCTCCTGGGAATCAGCCCCAGCATTTT
once	14	TRBV6-1	TRBJ2-7	TRBD1	CASRGQGVSYEQYF	TGTGCCAGCAGGGGACAGGGGGTCTCCTACGAGCAGTACTTC
many	13	TRBV7-3	TRBJ2-3	.	CASSSTATDTQYF	TGTGCCAGCAGCTCGACAGCCACAGATACGCAGTATTTT
many	13	TRBV2	TRBJ1-2	.	CASSESPFYGYTF	TGTGCCAGCAGTGAAAGCCCTTTCTATGGCTACACCTTC
.	15	TRBV7-3	TRBJ2-3	.	CASSSAAGTADTQYF	TGTGCCAGCAGCTCTGCAGCGGGTACCGCAGATACGCAGTATTTT
many	13	TRBV7-2	TRBJ2-1	.	CASSPRDHNEQFF	TGTGCCAGCAGCCCCCGGGACCACAATGAGCAGTTCTTC
many	18	TRBV27	TRBJ2-3	.	CASSPSVRGRPGGDTQYF	TGTGCCAGCAGCCCCAGCGTGCGGGGGCGACCCGGGGGAGATACGCAGTATTTT
.	11	TRBV6-2/TRBV6-3	TRBJ1-1	.	CASGPGRSAFF	TGTGCCAGCGGACCGGGACGGTCAGCTTTCTTT
many	15	TRBV6-1	TRBJ2-6	.	CASSAQVSGANVLTF	TGTGCCAGCAGTGCTCAGGTCTCTGGGGCCAACGTCCTGACTTTC
many	14	TRBV18	TRBJ2-4	.	CASSPAGAKNIQYF	TGTGCCAGCTCACCAGCGGGGGCTAAAAACATTCAGTACTTC
few	13	TRBV24-1	TRBJ2-2	.	CATAQTSTGELFF	TGTGCCACCGCACAGACAAGCACCGGGGAGCTGTTTTTT
.	14	TRBV6-1	TRBJ1-4	TRBD1	CASSFRGEGEKLFF	TGTGCCAGCAGCTTCAGGGGGGAAGGCGAAAAACTGTTTTTT
.	14	TRBV6-1	TRBJ2-5	.	CASSESQNQETQYF	TGTGCCAGCAGTGAAAGTCAGAACCAAGAGACCCAGTACTTC
.	15	TRBV19	TRBJ1-1	.	CARLSGGQENTEAFF	TGTGCCAGACTAAGTGGGGGTCAGGAAAACACTGAAGCTTTCTTT
.	16	TRBV7-3	TRBJ2-2	.	CASSPGWGEVVGELFF	TGTGCCAGCAGCCCGGGATGGGGAGAAGTGGTCGGGGAGCTGTTTTTT
few	16	TRBV5-1	TRBJ1-1	.	CASSLDQSLVGTGAFF	TGCGCCAGCAGCTTGGATCAGTCCCTGGTCGGCACTGGAGCTTTCTTT
.	13	TRBV2	TRBJ2-3	.	CASSEDWTDTQYF	TGTGCCAGCAGTGAAGATTGGACGGATACGCAGTATTTT
many	21	TRBV7-9	TRBJ1-2	TRBD1	CASGGQGARGERRPLFYGYTF	TGTGCCAGCGGCGGACAGGGGGCAAGGGGAGAAAGGCGTCCCTTATTCTATGGCTACACCTTC
.	13	TRBV6-1	TRBJ2-1	.	CASSPAVSNEQFF	TGTGCCAGCAGCCCCGCCGTTTCCAATGAGCAGTTCTTC
few	17	TRBV4-1	TRBJ1-6	TRBD1	CASNDRGQGRGNSPLHF	TGCGCCAGCAACGATCGGGGACAGGGACGGGGTAATTCACCCCTCCACTTT
few	15	TRBV6-5	TRBJ1-2	.	CASSYSQGTYHGYTF	TGTGCCAGCAGTTACTCGCAGGGGACGTACCATGGCTACACCTTC
many	14	TRBV3-1	TRBJ1-5	.	CASSPGTGHQPQHF	TGTGCCAGCAGCCCGGGTACGGGACACCAGCCCCAGCATTTT
many	14	TRBV14	TRBJ1-1	.	CASSQAGRYTEAFF	TGTGCCAGCAGCCAGGCTGGTAGATACACTGAAGCTTTCTTT
.	15	TRBV6-5	TRBJ1-4	TRBD1	CASSYGQGSYEKLFF	TGTGCCAGCAGTTACGGACAGGGAAGTTATGAAAAACTGTTTTTT